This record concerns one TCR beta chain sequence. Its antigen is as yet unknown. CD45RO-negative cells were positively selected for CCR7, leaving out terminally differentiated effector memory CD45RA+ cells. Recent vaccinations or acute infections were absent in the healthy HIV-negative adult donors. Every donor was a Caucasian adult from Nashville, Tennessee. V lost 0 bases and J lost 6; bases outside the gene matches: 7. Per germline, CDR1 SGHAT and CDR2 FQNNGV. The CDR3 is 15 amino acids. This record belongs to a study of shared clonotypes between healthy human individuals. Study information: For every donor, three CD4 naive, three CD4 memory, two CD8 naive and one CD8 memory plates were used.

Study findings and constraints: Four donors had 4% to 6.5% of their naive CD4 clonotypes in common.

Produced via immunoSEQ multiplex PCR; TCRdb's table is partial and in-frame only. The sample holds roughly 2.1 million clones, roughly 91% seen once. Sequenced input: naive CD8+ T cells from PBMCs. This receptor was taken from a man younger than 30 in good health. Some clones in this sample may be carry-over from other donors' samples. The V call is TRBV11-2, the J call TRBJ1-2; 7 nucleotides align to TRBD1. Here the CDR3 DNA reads TGTGCCAGCAGCTTAGATCCAACAGGGGTGGATGGCTACACCTTC. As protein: CASSLDPTGVDGYTF.